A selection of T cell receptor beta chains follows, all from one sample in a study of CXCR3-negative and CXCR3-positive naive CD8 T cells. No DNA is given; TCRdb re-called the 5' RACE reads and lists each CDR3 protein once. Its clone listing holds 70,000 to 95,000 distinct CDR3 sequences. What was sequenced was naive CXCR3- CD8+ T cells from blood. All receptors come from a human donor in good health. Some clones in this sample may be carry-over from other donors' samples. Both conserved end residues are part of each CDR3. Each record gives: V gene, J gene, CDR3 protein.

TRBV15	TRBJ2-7	CATRQGVISDEQYF
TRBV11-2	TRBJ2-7	CASSPGLAGDYEQYF
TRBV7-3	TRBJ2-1	CASSLTLGADNEQFF
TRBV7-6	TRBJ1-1	CASSPYAHTNTEAFF
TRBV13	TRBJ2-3	CASSPRERGSTDTQYF
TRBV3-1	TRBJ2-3	CASSQDYRAASDTQYF
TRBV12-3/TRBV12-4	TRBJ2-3	CASSYGIDVNTQYF
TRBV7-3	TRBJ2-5	CASSLLGGRIQETQYF
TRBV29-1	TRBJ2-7	CSVELSQGANSYEQYF
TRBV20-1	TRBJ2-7	CSASELAGGPSEQYF
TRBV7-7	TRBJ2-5	CASSLTPDRGFETQYF
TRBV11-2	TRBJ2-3	CASSSGTSGRGTDTQYF
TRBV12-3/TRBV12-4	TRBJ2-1	CASRDQGAQFF
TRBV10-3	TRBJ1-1	CAISESRNTEAFF
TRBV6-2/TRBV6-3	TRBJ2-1	CASSYIQRGPLDNEQFF
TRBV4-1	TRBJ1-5	CASSQAAGYSNQPQHF
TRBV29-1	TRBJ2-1	CSVEGGGEQFF
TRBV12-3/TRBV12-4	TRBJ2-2	CASTAQGAAGELFF
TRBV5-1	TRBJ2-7	CASSLEGAHEQYF
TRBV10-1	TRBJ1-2	CDSSESQNYGYTF
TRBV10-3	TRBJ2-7	CATLDGSYEQYF
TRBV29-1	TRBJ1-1	CSVEEEARGETEAFF
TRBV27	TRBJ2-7	CASRSGSKLYEQYF
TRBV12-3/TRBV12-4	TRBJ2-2	CASSGAGQNTGELFF
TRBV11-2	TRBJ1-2	CASSPGMGVYGYTF
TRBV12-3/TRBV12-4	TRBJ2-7	CASRDRMSYEQYF
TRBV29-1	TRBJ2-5	CSVEGLAETQETQYF